This TCR beta chain was identified in a study of blood T cell repertoires in COVID-19. On the study more broadly: Acute and convalescent COVID-19 specimens originated in the United States, Italy and Spain.

Germline CDR1 SGHRS, CDR2 YFSETQ. The CDR3 runs to 18 residues. The junction had 8 bases not matched to a gene; V was cut back by 4 bases and J by 2 bases. Clones were read by immunoSEQ multiplex PCR, and TCRdb kept only the in-frame ones, dropping some. The sample includes about 67,000 clones, around 87% of them seen just once. Material for sequencing was peripheral blood. The TCR comes from a man aged 50 to 60 with active COVID-19. The chain recombines TRBV5-1 with TRBJ1-6; 11 positions match TRBD1. The CDR3 spells CASSPGQGVTPYNSPLHF. CDR3 sequence (DNA): TGCGCCAGCAGCCCGGGACAGGGGGTAACTCCCTATAATTCACCCCTCCACTTT.